The text below deals with one T cell receptor beta chain. The source of the sample is a study of blood T cell repertoires in COVID-19. Study in general: The United States, Italy and Spain were the sources of the acute and convalescent COVID-19 samples.

Sequenced by immunoSEQ multiplex PCR; TCRdb stores in-frame clones only, minus some. The sample holds fewer than 350,000 clones; about 91% are singletons and the top ten take roughly a tenth. Patients in Seattle were enrolled during active infection, then followed longitudinally. Per germline, CDR1 LGHDT and CDR2 YNNKEL (reference sequence). V lost 3 bases, J lost 2 bases, and 13 bases lay in between. This CDR3 is built from 15 residues. J is TRBJ1-2 and V is TRBV3-1 (or the pseudogene TRBV3-2); D possibly corresponds to TRBD1 (6 bases). Sequencing input: peripheral blood. The clonotype comes from a young man with COVID-19, enrolled during active disease. This CDR3 is CASSQFTGPNYGYTF. CDR3 nucleotides: TGTGCCAGCAGCCAGTTTACAGGGCCAAACTATGGCTACACCTTC.